A single sample is the source of the 14 T cell receptor beta chains below, sequenced in a study of shared clonotypes between healthy human individuals. The data were produced by immunoSEQ multiplex PCR, yet TCRdb's version contains in-frame clones alone and is incomplete. The sample yields more than 550,000 clones, roughly two thirds seen once. Sequencing was performed on memory CD4+ T cells sorted from blood. This sample's subset: CD45RA-negative fraction. The receptors here all came from a woman in her 30s in good health.

This clone was recorded once. The chain uses TRBV29-1 and TRBJ2-2; TRBD1 or TRBD2 may be the D gene (5 bases each). Germline V gives CDR1 SQVTM, CDR2 ANQGSEA. The CDR3 has 16 residues. V gave up 3 bases and J gave up 0 bases, with 14 bases separating them. CDR3 sequence: CSVDVATAANTGELFF. The CDR3 DNA sequence: TGCAGCGTTGACGTGGCGACAGCGGCGAACACCGGGGAGCTGTTTTTT.

The V and J genes are TRBV5-5 and TRBJ2-2, with D unresolved. V dropped 0 bases and J dropped 6 bases, with 9 bases sitting between them. CDR3 length: 14 amino acids. Germline CDR1 is SGHKS and CDR2 is YYEKEE (reference sequence). This CDR3 reads CASSLGPGAGELFF. The CDR3 DNA is TGTGCCAGCAGCTTGGGTCCGGGTGCCGGGGAGCTGTTTTTT.

The chain links TRBV14 to TRBJ2-3; 13 bases are a match to TRBD2. V was pared by 6 bases and J by 3 bases, with 15 bases of the junction left unmatched. CDR1 SGHDN and CDR2 FVKESK come from the germline V gene. The CDR3 has 19 amino acids. The CDR3 loop reads CASRKPGLAGTMATDTQYF. In nucleotides, the CDR3 is TGTGCCAGCAGAAAACCGGGACTAGCGGGAACTATGGCGACAGATACGCAGTATTTT. The whole variable domain, filled in from reference TRBV14 and TRBJ2-3, reads EAGVTQFPSHSVIEKGQTVTLRCDPISGHDNLYWYRRVMGKEIKFLLHFVKESKQDESGMPNNRFLAERTGGTYSTLKVQPAELEDSGVYFCASRKPGLAGTMATDTQYFGPGTRLTVL.

V usage is TRBV28 and J usage is TRBJ2-5; 12 bases line up with TRBD1. The J call could be wrong; TRBJ2-7 is a better fit for the DNA end. This CDR3 region has 15 residues. In germline, CDR1 is MDHEN, CDR2 SYDVKM. CDR3 nucleotide sequence: TGTGCCAGCAGTCAGGGGACAGGGGGCACCTACGAGCAGTACTTC. Translating gives CASSQGTGGTYEQYF.

CDR3 DNA sequence: TGTGCCAGCTCACGGAGGACAGATGATAACTATGGCTACACCTTC. This sequence encodes CASSRRTDDNYGYTF. The V and J genes are TRBV18 and TRBJ1-2; maybe TRBD1 (6 bases). The CDR3 is 15 residues long. The V gene lost 4 bases and the J gene lost 1 base, with 13 bases spanning the gap. Germline assignment: CDR1 KGHSH and CDR2 LQKENI.

V usage is TRBV9 and J usage is TRBJ2-1; no clear D gene. From germline, CDR1 is SGDLS and CDR2 YYNGEE. The CDR3 runs to 15 residues. Trimming removed 0 bases from V and 3 bases from J, with 10 bases in between. CDR3 protein: CASSVGWTDYNEQFF. In nucleotides, the CDR3 is TGTGCCAGCAGCGTAGGGTGGACGGACTACAATGAGCAGTTCTTC.

The rearrangement links TRBV28 to TRBJ1-1; D gene uncertain. V dropped 5 bases and J dropped 6 bases, with 13 bases sitting between them. Germline values: CDR1 MDHEN, CDR2 SYDVKM. The length of the CDR3 is 13 residues. The CDR3 region has the DNA TGTGCCAGCAGTACCAGCAATCAGGCTGAAGCTTTCTTT. It translates to CASSTSNQAEAFF.

The V gene is TRBV6-5, the J gene TRBJ1-5; the D gene is possibly TRBD1 (5 bases). This CDR3 is 16 amino acids long. Trimming cost V 4 bases and J 1 base, with 14 bases left between them. Germline values: CDR1 MNHEY, CDR2 SVGAGI. CDR3 sequence reads: CASSFSYRSSNQPQHF. Here the CDR3 DNA reads TGTGCCAGCAGTTTCTCGTACAGGTCCAGCAATCAGCCCCAGCATTTT.

In the case of this clone: The sample carries other DNA sequences with the same CDR3. Here the CDR3 DNA reads TGTGCCAGCTCACCTACGGCGAGCTCTGGAAACACCATATATTTT. This codes for CASSPTASSGNTIYF. The rearrangement links TRBV18 to TRBJ1-3; D is ambiguous. With 3 bases removed from V and 0 bases from J, the gap between germline ends came to 9 bases. This CDR3 contains 15 residues. Germline-derived CDR1 and CDR2 are KGHSH and LQKENI.

As concerns this clone: This clone may be a read error of a much larger clone one base away. The chain couples TRBV7-9 to TRBJ1-1; D remains unclear. This CDR3 contains 13 residues. The germline CDR1 and CDR2 sequences are SEHNR and FQNEAQ (reference sequence). V was clipped by 1 base and J by 1 base, with 4 bases between them. This CDR3 is CASSLGRNTEAFF. CDR3 sequence (DNA): TGTGCCAGCAGCTTAGGCAGGAACACTGAAGCTTTCTTT.

The CDR3 loop is CSVEDSSWRYF. The CDR3 nucleotides are TGCAGCGTTGAAGACTCCTCTTGGAGGTATTTT. The rearrangement joins TRBV29-1 to TRBJ2-3; D is undetermined. Germline V gene data show CDR1 as SQVTM and CDR2 as ANQGSEA. The CDR3 contains 11 residues. The V and J ends lost 0 bases and 14 bases respectively, with 12 bases between them.

The rearrangement uses TRBV2 and TRBJ1-4, with 7 bases identical to TRBD1. CDR3 size: 13 residues. CDR1 and CDR2 from the germline V gene are SNHLY and FYNNEI. V lost 7 bases to trimming and J lost 5 bases; unmatched junction nucleotides: 4. The CDR3 reads CASNRGQNEKLFF. The CDR3 DNA reads TGTGCCAGCAATAGGGGACAGAATGAAAAACTGTTTTTT.

The chain carries TRBV6-1 and TRBJ2-1; 8 nucleotides match TRBD2. CDR1 is MNHNS and CDR2 is SASEGT in the germline V gene. Unmatched junction bases numbered 3, after V lost 8 bases and J lost 0 bases. The CDR3 has 14 residues. The CDR3 bases are TGTGCCAGCCGTAGCGGGAACTCCTACAATGAGCAGTTCTTC. It is translated as CASRSGNSYNEQFF.

This clone was counted a few times. The chain links TRBV18 to TRBJ2-5; possibly TRBD2 for D (6 bases). The CDR3 has 13 residues. From germline, CDR1 is KGHSH and CDR2 LQKENI. The V end lost 3 bases, the J end lost 5 bases, and 10 bases lay between the germline ends. The DNA of the CDR3 is TGTGCCAGCTCACCGACGGGAGTGGAGACCCAGTACTTC. Its translation: CASSPTGVETQYF.